The 14 T cell receptor beta chains presented below share a single source sample, sequenced in a study of response to subunit inactivated influenza vaccine. MiXCR, run by TCRdb on the RT-PCR reads, gives a single entry per CDR3 protein. The data hold 600,000 to 850,000 distinct CDR3 sequences, with around 15% observed a single time. This specimen consisted of PBMCs from blood, obtained less than 15 days before vaccination. The receptor set was obtained from a man in his fifties or sixties who received an inactivated influenza vaccine.

This clonotype was found a few times. The chain recombines TRBV29-1 with TRBJ1-1; perhaps TRBD1 as D (5 bases). CDR1 is SQVTM, CDR2 ANQGSEA, per germline. There are 13 residues in the CDR3. V lost 3 bases, J lost 4 bases, and 12 bases lay in between. CDR3 residues: CSVEGLMGTEAFF. DNA for the CDR3: TGCAGCGTTGAGGGGCTAATGGGCACTGAAGCTTTCTTT.

The chain carries TRBV7-2 and TRBJ2-3, with a possible D match to TRBD1 (6 bases). V lost 4 bases, J lost 2 bases, and 13 bases lay in between. This CDR3 has 15 residues. The germline CDR1 and CDR2 sequences are SGHTA and FQGNSA. The CDR3 DNA sequence: TGTGCCAGCAGCTCCAGACAGGCCTACACAGATACGCAGTATTTT. It codes for CASSSRQAYTDTQYF.

The CDR3 spells CASSPRMDYGSYEQYF. The CDR3 nucleotides are TGTGCCAGCAGCCCACGTATGGACTACGGCTCCTACGAGCAGTACTTC. The V and J genes are TRBV9 and TRBJ2-7; a possible D gene is TRBD2 (6 bases). Germline CDR1 is SGDLS and CDR2 is YYNGEE. The CDR3 spans 16 residues. Trimming shortened V by 4 bases and J by 0 bases, and 17 bases separated the two germline ends.

This clonotype was picked up a small number of times. The genes are TRBV7-9 and TRBJ2-5; no reliable D call. Per the germline V gene, CDR1 is SEHNR and CDR2 is FQNEAQ (reference sequence). V was cut by 1 base and J by 5 bases, with 14 bases left in between. This CDR3 is 15 amino acids long. In nucleotides, the CDR3 is TGTGCCAGCAGCTTAGAGGAGTCTAGGCGGGAGACCCAGTACTTC. Translated: CASSLEESRRETQYF.

This clonotype was picked up a small number of times. The chain employs TRBV12-3 or TRBV12-4 and TRBJ2-3, with 8 bases fitting TRBD1. The CDR3 consists of 15 residues. V lost 6 bases to trimming and J lost 4 bases; unmatched junction nucleotides: 9. CDR3 in amino acids: CASRDPGQGSDTQYF. The DNA for the CDR3 is TGTGCCAGCAGAGATCCCGGACAGGGTTCAGATACGCAGTATTTT.

A few counts support this clonotype. The chain has TRBV29-1 and TRBJ1-5, with 10 bases matching TRBD1. The CDR3 covers 14 residues. Germline CDR1 is SQVTM and CDR2 is ANQGSEA. Losses at the gene ends were 6 bases for V and 7 bases for J; bases not matched to a gene: 9. For the CDR3, the DNA is TGCAGCGTCTGCGTTGGGACAGGGGACCAGCCCCAGCATTTT. Encoded protein: CSVCVGTGDQPQHF.

This chain uses TRBV28 with TRBJ2-5, with 8 bases fitting TRBD2. Germline-derived CDR1 and CDR2 are MDHEN and SYDVKM. J lost 2 bases, V lost 4 bases, and 9 bases had no gene match. The CDR3 totals 16 residues. CDR3 loop: CASSSTGLGTQETQYF. In DNA form, the CDR3 reads TGTGCCAGCAGTTCTACGGGACTAGGGACGCAAGAGACCCAGTACTTC.

The rearrangement joins TRBV20-1 to TRBJ2-7; 8 bases match TRBD2. There are 14 residues in the CDR3. Germline CDR1 DFQATT, CDR2 SNEGSKA (reference sequence). V lost 5 bases and J lost 3; bases outside the gene matches: 9. This CDR3 reads CSAQRLAPLYEQYF. The CDR3 DNA is TGCAGTGCTCAGCGACTAGCGCCGCTCTACGAGCAGTACTTC.

The rearrangement links TRBV27 to TRBJ2-3; unclear D gene. Germline V gene data show CDR1 as MNHEY and CDR2 as SMNVEV (reference sequence). The CDR3 extends over 16 amino acids. Between the trimmed V and J ends, which lost 2 bases and 5 bases, there was a span of 17 bases. The CDR3 nucleotides read TGTGCCAGCAGTTTACTCGCCGGAACTCCGCAAGATACGCAGTATTTT. Encoded protein: CASSLLAGTPQDTQYF.

CDR3 loop: CASSQEFYRANYGYTF. CDR3 DNA: TGCGCCAGCAGCCAAGAATTTTACAGAGCTAACTATGGCTACACCTTC. The chain couples TRBV4-3 to TRBJ1-2; no clear D gene. The CDR3 has 16 residues. Germline V gives CDR1 LGHNA, CDR2 YSLEER. Deletions cut 0 bases from V and 0 bases from J, with 11 bases between.

This clonotype was observed a few times. CDR3 protein: CASSLFGQNTEAFF. The CDR3 DNA reads as TGTGCCAGCAGTTTATTTGGCCAGAACACTGAAGCTTTCTTT. This chain links TRBV28 with TRBJ1-1; the D is unclear. This CDR3 is 14 amino acids long. Germline V gene data show CDR1 as MDHEN and CDR2 as SYDVKM. V was pared by 1 base and J by 1 base, with 7 bases between.

This clonotype was seen a few times. The chain employs TRBV20-1 and TRBJ1-5; the match to TRBD1 covers 9 bases. V trimming: 3 bases; J trimming: 2 bases; junction bases outside the gene matches: 5. This CDR3 is 15 amino acids long. Germline CDR1 and CDR2: DFQATT and SNEGSKA (reference sequence). The DNA of the CDR3 is TGCAGTGCTAGGACAGGGGGTTCGGGCAATCAGCCCCAGCATTTT. Amino acids: CSARTGGSGNQPQHF.

This clonotype was counted only a few times. V usage is TRBV29-1 and J usage is TRBJ2-1, with TRBD2 identical over 8 bases. CDR1 SQVTM and CDR2 ANQGSEA come from the germline V gene. This CDR3 contains 13 residues. Trimming took 4 bases from V and 4 from J; bases not matched to a gene: 3. CDR3 coding DNA: TGCAGCGTTGTGTCTAGCGGGTACAATGAGCAGTTCTTC. It is translated as CSVVSSGYNEQFF.

The chain couples TRBV4-3 to TRBJ2-1; D remains ambiguous. Trimming pared 3 bases from V and 7 bases from J, leaving 13 bases between. Germline V gene data show CDR1 as LGHNA and CDR2 as YSLEER. This CDR3 region has 14 residues. The chain's CDR3 is CASSQSAGENEQFF. DNA for the CDR3: TGCGCCAGCAGCCAGTCAGCAGGCGAAAATGAGCAGTTCTTC.